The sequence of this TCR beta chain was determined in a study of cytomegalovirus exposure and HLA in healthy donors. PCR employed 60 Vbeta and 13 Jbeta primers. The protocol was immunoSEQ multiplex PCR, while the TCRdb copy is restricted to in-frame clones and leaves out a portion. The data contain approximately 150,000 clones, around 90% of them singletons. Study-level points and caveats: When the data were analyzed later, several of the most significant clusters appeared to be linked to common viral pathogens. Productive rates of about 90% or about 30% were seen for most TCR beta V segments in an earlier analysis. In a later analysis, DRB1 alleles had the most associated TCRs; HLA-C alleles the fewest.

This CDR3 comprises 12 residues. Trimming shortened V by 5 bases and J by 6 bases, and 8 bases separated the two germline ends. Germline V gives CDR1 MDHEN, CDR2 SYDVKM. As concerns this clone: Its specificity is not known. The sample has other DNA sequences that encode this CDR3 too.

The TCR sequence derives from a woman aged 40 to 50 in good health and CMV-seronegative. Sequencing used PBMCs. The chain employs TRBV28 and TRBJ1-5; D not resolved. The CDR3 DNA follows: TGTGCCAGCAGTCTACGAGGTCAGCCCCAGCATTTT. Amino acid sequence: CASSLRGQPQHF.